The source of this TCR beta chain is a study of regulatory T cells in long-lasting Graves disease. Study background: Newly diagnosed Graves' patients took antithyroid drugs under 3 months.

Construction of the TCR beta libraries employed iRepertoire HTBI primers in conjunction with Arm-PCR of CDR3 regions. TCRdb called the multiplex PCR reads again in MiXCR, with one record for every CDR3 protein. Of around 360,000 distinct CDR3 sequences in the sample, under 20% were seen once. Time point in this sample: newly diagnosed GD, antithyroid drugs for less than 3 months. Construction of the TCR library relied on RNA isolated from PBMCs. The authors drew approximately 9 milliliters of peripheral blood into EDTA tubes. This clonotype was counted between two and nine times. Trimming at V came to 4 bases and at J to 9 bases, leaving 9 bases not matched to a gene. The CDR3 extends over 13 amino acids. CDR1 is SQVTM, CDR2 ANQGSEA, per germline. The sample was also reused in another study, on T cells in Graves' hyperthyroidism and ophthalmopathy. From that second work: Primed by the HTBI set, a first-round RT-PCR was run on the TCR CDR3.

This rearrangement joins TRBV29-1 to TRBJ2-1, with TRBD1 matching over 7 bases. The sample consisted of peripheral blood mononuclear cells (PBMCs), taken at new diagnosis, from a patient treated with antithyroid drugs. The TCR sequence derives from a woman younger than 35 with Graves disease. In nucleotides, the CDR3 is TGCAGCGTTGGTTATATAGGGGGCGGTGAGCAGTTCTTC. Translating it yields CSVGYIGGGEQFF.